Below, 13 T cell receptor beta chains from the same sample are listed, as sequenced in a study of OX40 agonist ivuxolimab in advanced cancers. Libraries were prepared by immunoSEQ multiplex PCR; TCRdb keeps only in-frame clonotypes and omits some of them. The table records approximately 76,000 clones, almost 85% of them present only once. The specimen was CD4+ or CD8+ T cells sorted from blood, collected in a trial of the OX40 agonist ivuxolimab. These TCRs come from an adult with an advanced solid tumor such as melanoma, head and neck, liver or kidney cancer.

This clone was counted only a few times. The chain combines TRBV19 with TRBJ1-1; TRBD1 matches 7 bases. From germline, CDR1 is LNHDA and CDR2 SQIVND (reference sequence). V dropped 6 bases and J dropped 4; count of bases not matched to a gene: 5. This CDR3 region has 13 residues. The CDR3 here is CASSQGGGTEAFF. As DNA, the CDR3 is TGTGCCAGTAGCCAAGGGGGCGGCACTGAAGCTTTCTTT. The full variable domain, completed using reference TRBV19 and TRBJ1-1, is DGGITQSPKYLFRKEGQNVTLSCEQNLNHDAMYWYRQDPGQGLRLIYYSQIVNDFQKGDIAEGYSVSREKKESFPLTVTSAQKNPTAFYLCASSQGGGTEAFFGQGTRLTVV.

This clone was counted between two and nine times. V is TRBV5-1 and J is TRBJ1-6; 7 nucleotides line up with TRBD1. With V trimmed by 4 bases and J by 6 bases, 7 bases remained unmatched. The CDR3 loop spans 15 amino acids. Germline CDR1 and CDR2: SGHRS and YFSETQ. The CDR3 DNA reads TGCGCCAGCAGCATCTCCGGGACAGCTAATTCACCCCTCCACTTT. Translated: CASSISGTANSPLHF.

This chain uses TRBV29-1 with TRBJ2-5, with 7 bases that match TRBD1. V lost 5 bases, J lost 0 bases, and 6 bases stayed unmatched. This CDR3 is built from 14 residues. Germline V gene data show CDR1 as SQVTM and CDR2 as ANQGSEA. Written as DNA, the CDR3 is TGCAGCGTTCTCAGGGGGACCAACCAAGAGACCCAGTACTTC. It yields the protein CSVLRGTNQETQYF. Full variable domain (rest looked up from reference TRBV29-1 and TRBJ2-5): SAVISQKPSRDICQRGTSLTIQCQVDSQVTMMFWYRQQPGQSLTLIATANQGSEATYESGFVIDKFPISRPNLTFSTLTVSNMSPEDSSIYLCSVLRGTNQETQYFGPGTRLLVL.

The J gene is TRBJ1-1, the V gene TRBV19; D possibly corresponds to TRBD1 (6 bases). Trimming left V 3 bases short and J 0 bases short, with 11 bases between. Germline V gene data show CDR1 as LNHDA and CDR2 as SQIVND (reference sequence). The CDR3 runs 15 residues. CDR3 DNA: TGTGCCAGTAGTATTGGGGGCGACGTGAACACTGAAGCTTTCTTT. Its translation: CASSIGGDVNTEAFF.

The gene calls are TRBV4-2 and TRBJ1-1; tentative D call: TRBD1 (6 bases). The CDR3 is 16 amino acids. The V end lost 3 bases, the J end lost 10 bases, and 24 bases lay between the germline ends. The germline V gene encodes CDR1 LGHNA and CDR2 YNFKEQ. CDR3: CASSHSSVRGGLSAFF. CDR3 DNA sequence: TGTGCCAGCAGCCACAGTTCCGTTCGGGGGGGGCTCTCAGCTTTCTTT.

The DNA of the CDR3 is TGTGCCAGCAGTCCCACCCCCGGGACGGACTATGGCTACACCTTC. Translated, it gives CASSPTPGTDYGYTF. The chain links TRBV6-5 to TRBJ1-2; tentative D call: TRBD1 (5 bases). V shed 5 bases and J shed 3 bases, with 16 bases lying between them. CDR1 is MNHEY and CDR2 is SVGAGI in the germline V gene. The CDR3 is 15 residues long.

This CDR3 is CASSQGRPAGGGPWETQYF. CDR3 nucleotides: TGCGCCAGCAGCCAAGGACGCCCAGCTGGCGGGGGCCCATGGGAGACCCAGTACTTC. V and J are TRBV4-3 and TRBJ2-5, with D possibly being TRBD2 (7 bases). This CDR3 is 19 amino acids long. Germline loops: CDR1 LGHNA, CDR2 YSLEER. V lost 1 base and J 5 bases, leaving 26 bases between the germline ends.

The chain carries TRBV7-8 and TRBJ2-6; 7 bases are shared with TRBD1. V lost 2 bases and J lost 0; bases outside the gene matches: 7. CDR3 length equals 18 residues. Germline V lookup: CDR1 SGHVS, CDR2 FQNEAQ. The CDR3 protein is CASSLRDRSFSGANVLTF. In nucleotides, the CDR3 is TGTGCCAGCAGCTTACGGGACAGAAGTTTCTCTGGGGCCAACGTCCTGACTTTC.

The CDR3 region is CASSLVLSATQSGEAFF. Here the CDR3 DNA reads TGTGCCAGCAGCTTGGTTTTATCCGCGACCCAAAGTGGTGAAGCTTTCTTT. The chain carries TRBV5-5 and TRBJ1-1; D is uncertain. Between the trimmed V and J ends, which lost 0 bases and 7 bases, there was a span of 22 bases. Germline CDR1 reads SGHKS; CDR2 reads YYEKEE (reference sequence). This CDR3 has 17 amino acids.

V gene TRBV7-2 combines with J gene TRBJ2-1, with D possibly being TRBD1 (6 bases). This CDR3 region has 16 residues. CDR1 SGHTA and CDR2 FQGNSA come from the germline V gene. Between the trimmed V and J ends, which lost 5 bases and 4 bases, there was a span of 18 bases. The CDR3: CASSPSRQATYNEQFF. The CDR3 coding sequence is TGTGCCAGCAGCCCAAGTCGACAGGCCACTTACAATGAGCAGTTCTTC.

The V call is TRBV6-5, the J call TRBJ1-5, with 8 bases identical to TRBD1. The V gene end was trimmed by 7 bases and the J gene end by 6 bases; junction bases not matched to a gene: 5. This CDR3 is built from 13 residues. Germline CDR1 MNHEY, CDR2 SVGAGI. The DNA for the CDR3 is TGTGCCAGCACTTCGGACAGGGCTCAGCCCCAGCATTTT. Encoded protein: CASTSDRAQPQHF.

This clone showed up just once. The chain carries TRBV6-1 and TRBJ2-7; TRBD1 might be the D (6 bases). CDR3 length: 11 amino acids. CDR1 and CDR2 (germline): MNHNS, SASEGT. Trimming pared 2 bases from V and 9 bases from J, leaving 8 bases between. The CDR3 DNA follows: TGTGCCAGCAGTGAACGGGACACGCAGTACTTC. Its protein is CASSERDTQYF.

The chain uses TRBV6-6 and TRBJ2-2, with D perhaps TRBD2 (6 bases). Trimming cost V 6 bases and J 5 bases, with 16 bases left between them. The germline V gene encodes CDR1 MNHNY and CDR2 SVGAGI (reference sequence). The CDR3 has 15 residues. CDR3 loop: CASRTSSSGTGELFF. In DNA form, the CDR3 reads TGTGCCAGCAGGACATCGAGCAGCGGGACCGGGGAGCTGTTTTTT.